The clone carrying this T cell receptor (beta chain) was recorded at least ten times. What it recognizes is unknown. This sample was included in a study of regulatory T cells in long-lasting Graves disease. V shed 5 bases and J shed 4 bases, with 14 bases lying between them. The CDR3 contains 14 residues. Germline-derived CDR1 and CDR2 are SNHLY and FYNNEI. Time point noted: newly diagnosed GD, antithyroid drugs for less than 3 months. Isolated PBMC RNA provided the starting material for the TCR library. Relying on iRepertoire HTBI primers and Arm-PCR of CDR3 regions, the team built TCR beta libraries. TCRdb called the multiplex PCR reads again in MiXCR, with one record for every CDR3 protein. The table includes 370,000 or so distinct CDR3 sequences, roughly 17% detected once. Study observations and caveats: New patients shared 750 to 1,000 public clonotypes, and persistent patients shared more, with a few thousand. Under persistent disease, TRBV28, TRBJ1-2 and TRBJ2-5 were used preferentially.

This sample was also put to use in a study of T cells in Graves' hyperthyroidism and ophthalmopathy. That paper adds: Together with thyroid ultrasound, orbital computed tomography, serum thyroxine and TRAb, clinical symptoms were used for diagnoses.

The TCR sequence derives from a woman aged 18 to 35 with Graves disease. The sample consisted of peripheral blood mononuclear cells (PBMCs), taken at new diagnosis, from a patient treated with antithyroid drugs. The chain links TRBV2 to TRBJ1-2; D is perhaps TRBD1 (5 bases). For the CDR3, the DNA is TGTGCCAGCAGTAACAGGAGGGAGGGCTATGGCTACACCTTC. This translates into CASSNRREGYGYTF.